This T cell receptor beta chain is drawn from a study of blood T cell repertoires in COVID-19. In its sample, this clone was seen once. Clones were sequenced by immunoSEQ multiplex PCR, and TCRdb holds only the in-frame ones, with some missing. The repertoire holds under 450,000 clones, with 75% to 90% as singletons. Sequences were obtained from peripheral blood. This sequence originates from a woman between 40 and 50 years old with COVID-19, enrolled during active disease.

DNA for the CDR3: TGTGCCAGTAGGGGGACAGGGGATCAGGCTGGGGAGCAGTACTTC. The encoded protein is CASRGTGDQAGEQYF. The chain combines TRBV19 with TRBJ2-7, with 10 positions matching TRBD1. With 6 bases clipped from V and 7 bases from J, the junction kept 12 bases outside the gene matches. Germline CDR1 and CDR2: LNHDA and SQIVND (reference sequence). The CDR3 is 15 residues long.